Listed below are T cell receptor beta chains from one sample, sequenced in a study of response to subunit inactivated influenza vaccine. Each CDR3 protein is one row after TCRdb ran MiXCR on the RT-PCR reads. The sample has some 150,000 distinct CDR3 sequences; 12% are singletons. Separately, the same data were catalogued under a study of T cells expressing NK-cell markers.

This sample comprised CD8+ T cells sorted from PBMCs, obtained roughly 12 days after vaccination. The origin of the receptors is a man between 45 and 60 years old who received an inactivated influenza vaccine. CDR3s include the opening cysteine and the closing phenylalanine or tryptophan. The D gene is left open where the match is weak. The listing skips clone size in some rows; elsewhere it reads once, few, many or a size class.

abundance	d_gene	v_gene	j_gene	CDR3nt	CDR3aa
few	.	TRBV2	TRBJ2-1	TGTGCCAGCAGGTCTGGACAGTCGCAAGTGCAGTTCTTC	CASRSGQSQVQFF
few	TRBD2	TRBV6-2/TRBV6-3	TRBJ2-1	TGTGCCAGCAGCCTCTGGACTAGCGGGGAATACAATGAGCAGTTCTTC	CASSLWTSGEYNEQFF
few	TRBD2	TRBV6-2/TRBV6-3	TRBJ2-1	TGTGCCAGCAGTTACCATCGGACTAGCGTTGGTAATGAGCAGTTCTTC	CASSYHRTSVGNEQFF
.	.	TRBV20-1	TRBJ1-6	TGCAGTGCTTCGATGAGGGTTCAGGCACCCCTCCACTTT	CSASMRVQAPLHF
.	TRBD2	TRBV5-1	TRBJ2-1	TGCGCCAGCAGCTTGGTGGTTATGGGGGGACTAGCGGACAATGAGCAGTTCTTC	CASSLVVMGGLADNEQFF
few	TRBD2	TRBV6-2/TRBV6-3	TRBJ2-1	TGTGCCAGTCTACTAGCGGGGGGCCATGAGCAGTTCTTC	CASLLAGGHEQFF
.	.	TRBV11-1	TRBJ2-7	TGTGCCAGCAGCTTAACGAACTACGGATACGAGCAGTACTTC	CASSLTNYGYEQYF
.	.	TRBV6-2/TRBV6-3	TRBJ2-3	TGTGCCAGCACCACGACAGGGAGGTCCACAGATACGCAGTATTTT	CASTTTGRSTDTQYF
.	.	TRBV6-5	TRBJ2-1	TGTGCCAGGCGTTACTTGAATGAGAATGAGCAGTTCTTC	CARRYLNENEQFF
few	.	TRBV7-9	TRBJ2-5	TGTGCCAGCAGCCCCAGGGGGGGGACAGAACAAGAGACCCAGTACTTC	CASSPRGGTEQETQYF
few	.	TRBV4-2	TRBJ2-5	TGTGCCAGCAGCCCCAGGAGGGGGTACCAAGAGACCCAGTACTTC	CASSPRRGYQETQYF
many	.	TRBV12-3/TRBV12-4	TRBJ2-5	TGTGCCAGCAGGACGGGACGGCAAGAGACCCAGTACTTC	CASRTGRQETQYF
few	TRBD1	TRBV6-2/TRBV6-3	TRBJ2-7	TGTGCCAGCAGTTACACAAAATCGACAGGGGGCGAGCAGTACTTC	CASSYTKSTGGEQYF
few	.	TRBV6-1	TRBJ1-5	TGTGCCAGCAGTCAGGACTCTGATCAGCCCCAGCATTTT	CASSQDSDQPQHF
.	.	TRBV6-6	TRBJ2-3	TGTGCCAGCACGTACGTGGCTTATACGCAGTATTTT	CASTYVAYTQYF
few	.	TRBV5-6	TRBJ1-1	TGTGCCAGCAGCTTGGTGGGTGGGTCAGAAGCTTTCTTT	CASSLVGGSEAFF
.	.	TRBV6-1	TRBJ1-2	TGTGCCAGCAGCCTAGATCCCTCCCTTAACTATGGCTACACCTTC	CASSLDPSLNYGYTF
few	.	TRBV7-9	TRBJ1-4	TGTGCCAGCAGCTTCCTGAGAGATGAAAAACTGTTTTTT	CASSFLRDEKLFF
few	TRBD1	TRBV7-9	TRBJ2-1	TGTGCCAGCAGCTTCGCGGGACAGGGCGTCAATGAGCAGTTCTTC	CASSFAGQGVNEQFF
.	TRBD1	TRBV19	TRBJ2-7	TGTGCCAGTAGTATAGCGGGACAGCTCTACGAGCAGTACTTC	CASSIAGQLYEQYF
few	.	TRBV3-1	TRBJ2-7	TGTGCCAGCAGCCAAATTCCGGAGGGGGTCATCTACGAGCAGTACTTC	CASSQIPEGVIYEQYF
.	.	TRBV27	TRBJ2-3	TGTGCCAGCAGTTTCACCGGACCCATCGGTGGCACAGATACGCAGTATTTT	CASSFTGPIGGTDTQYF
few	TRBD1	TRBV20-1	TRBJ2-1	TGCAGTGCTCTCAGGGGGAATGAGCAGTTCTTC	CSALRGNEQFF
few	TRBD1	TRBV5-1	TRBJ1-2	TGCGCCAGCAGCGTGACAGGGGGCGGCTATGGCTACACCTTC	CASSVTGGGYGYTF
few	.	TRBV5-6	TRBJ2-7	TGTGCCAGCAGCTTGGAAAGGGGACCTCCCTACGAGCAGTACTTC	CASSLERGPPYEQYF
few	TRBD2	TRBV7-3	TRBJ2-2	TGTGCCAGCAGCTTATTTGCGGGAGAGAACACCGGGGAGCTGTTTTTT	CASSLFAGENTGELFF
.	.	TRBV25-1	TRBJ2-3	TGTGCCAGCAGTGATAACCCCACAGATACGCAGTATTTT	CASSDNPTDTQYF
many	TRBD1	TRBV7-9	TRBJ1-1	TGTGCCAGCAGGGTGACAGGGGCGAACACTGAAGCTTTCTTT	CASRVTGANTEAFF